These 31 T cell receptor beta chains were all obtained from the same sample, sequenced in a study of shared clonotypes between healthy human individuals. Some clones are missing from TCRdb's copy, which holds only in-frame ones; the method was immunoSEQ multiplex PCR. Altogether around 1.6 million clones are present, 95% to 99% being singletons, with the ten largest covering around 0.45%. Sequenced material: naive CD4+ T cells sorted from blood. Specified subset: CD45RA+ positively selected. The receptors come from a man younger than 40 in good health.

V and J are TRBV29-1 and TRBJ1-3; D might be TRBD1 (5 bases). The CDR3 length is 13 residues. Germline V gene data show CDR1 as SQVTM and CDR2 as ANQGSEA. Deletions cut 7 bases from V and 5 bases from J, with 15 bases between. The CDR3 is CSASGARRNTIYF. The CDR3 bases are TGCAGCGCCTCCGGGGCTCGCCGAAACACCATATATTTT. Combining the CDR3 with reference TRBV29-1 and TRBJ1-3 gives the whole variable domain SAVISQKPSRDICQRGTSLTIQCQVDSQVTMMFWYRQQPGQSLTLIATANQGSEATYESGFVIDKFPISRPNLTFSTLTVSNMSPEDSSIYLCSASGARRNTIYFGEGSWLTVV.

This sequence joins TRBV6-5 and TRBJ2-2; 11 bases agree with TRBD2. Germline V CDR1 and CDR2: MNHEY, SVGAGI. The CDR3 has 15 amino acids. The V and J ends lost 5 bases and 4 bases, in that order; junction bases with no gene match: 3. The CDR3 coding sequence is TGTGCCAGCAGTCTAGCGGGAGGACCCACCGGGGAGCTGTTTTTT. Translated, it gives CASSLAGGPTGELFF.

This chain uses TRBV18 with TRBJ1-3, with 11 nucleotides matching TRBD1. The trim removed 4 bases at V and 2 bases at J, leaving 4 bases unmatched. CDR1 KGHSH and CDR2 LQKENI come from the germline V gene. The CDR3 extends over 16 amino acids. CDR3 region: CASSLLDRGPGNTIYF. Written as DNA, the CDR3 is TGTGCCAGCTCACTCCTGGACAGGGGGCCTGGAAACACCATATATTTT.

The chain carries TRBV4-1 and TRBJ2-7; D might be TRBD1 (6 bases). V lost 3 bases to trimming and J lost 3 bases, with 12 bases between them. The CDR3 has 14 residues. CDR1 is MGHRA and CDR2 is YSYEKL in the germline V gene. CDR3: CASSHRQGLYEQYF. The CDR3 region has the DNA TGCGCCAGCAGCCACCGGCAGGGGCTCTACGAGCAGTACTTC.

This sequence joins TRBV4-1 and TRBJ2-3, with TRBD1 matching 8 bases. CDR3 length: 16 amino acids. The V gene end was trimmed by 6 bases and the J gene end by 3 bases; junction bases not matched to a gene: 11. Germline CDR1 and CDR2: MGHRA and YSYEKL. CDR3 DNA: TGCGCCAGCAGTAACCCGACAGGGGATAAAACAGATACGCAGTATTTT. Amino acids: CASSNPTGDKTDTQYF.

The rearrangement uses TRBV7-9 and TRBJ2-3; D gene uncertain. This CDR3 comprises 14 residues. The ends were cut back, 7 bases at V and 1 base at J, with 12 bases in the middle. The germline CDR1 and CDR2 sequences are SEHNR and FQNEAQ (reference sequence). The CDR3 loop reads CASTIFGRTDTQYF. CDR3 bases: TGTGCCAGCACCATTTTCGGGCGCACAGATACGCAGTATTTT.

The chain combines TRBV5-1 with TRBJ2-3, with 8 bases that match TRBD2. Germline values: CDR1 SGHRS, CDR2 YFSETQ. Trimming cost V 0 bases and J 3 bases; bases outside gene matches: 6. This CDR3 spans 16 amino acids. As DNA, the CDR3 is TGCGCCAGCAGCTTGGCCGGAGCGGGAGCTACAGATACGCAGTATTTT. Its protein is CASSLAGAGATDTQYF.

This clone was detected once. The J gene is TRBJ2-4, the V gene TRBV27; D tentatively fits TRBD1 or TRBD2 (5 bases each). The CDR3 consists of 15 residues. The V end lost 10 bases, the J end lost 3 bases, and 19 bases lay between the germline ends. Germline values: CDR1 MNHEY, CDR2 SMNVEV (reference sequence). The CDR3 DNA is TGTGCCACCCCTTTGAGGGACCGGGGCAAAAACATTCAGTACTTC. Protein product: CATPLRDRGKNIQYF.

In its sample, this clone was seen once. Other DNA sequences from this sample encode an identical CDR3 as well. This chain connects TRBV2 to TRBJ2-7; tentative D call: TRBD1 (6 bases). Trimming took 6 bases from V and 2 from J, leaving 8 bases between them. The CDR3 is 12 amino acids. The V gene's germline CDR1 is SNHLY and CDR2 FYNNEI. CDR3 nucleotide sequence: TGTGCCAGCAGAACAGGGACCTACGAGCAGTACTTC. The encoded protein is CASRTGTYEQYF.

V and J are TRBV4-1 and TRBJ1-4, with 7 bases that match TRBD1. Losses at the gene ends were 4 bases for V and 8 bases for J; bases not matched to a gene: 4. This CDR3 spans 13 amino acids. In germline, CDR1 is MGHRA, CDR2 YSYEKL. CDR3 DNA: TGCGCCAGCAGCCTTCTGGGACAGGAAAAACTGTTTTTT. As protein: CASSLLGQEKLFF.

Written as DNA, the CDR3 is TGTGCCAGCAGCTCCCTAGCGGGAGTGGCCTACGAGCAGTACTTC. Amino acid sequence: CASSSLAGVAYEQYF. The chain couples TRBV7-8 to TRBJ2-7, with 10 bases fitting TRBD2. Germline CDR1 and CDR2: SGHVS and FQNEAQ. The CDR3 consists of 15 residues. J gave up 2 bases and V 4 bases, and 5 bases lay outside the gene matches.

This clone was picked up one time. CDR3 residues: CASHRTSSYEQYF. CDR3 in DNA: TGTGCCAGCCATCGGACTAGCTCCTACGAGCAGTACTTC. This chain uses TRBV2 with TRBJ2-7; 7 nucleotides match TRBD2. Germline V lookup: CDR1 SNHLY, CDR2 FYNNEI. The trim removed 8 bases at V and 0 bases at J, leaving 4 bases unmatched. The CDR3 length is 13 residues.

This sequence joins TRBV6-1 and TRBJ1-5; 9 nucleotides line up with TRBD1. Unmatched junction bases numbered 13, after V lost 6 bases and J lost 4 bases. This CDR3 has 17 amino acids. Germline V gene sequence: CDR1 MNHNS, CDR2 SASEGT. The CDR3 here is CASREREGQGSNQPQHF. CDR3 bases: TGTGCCAGCAGAGAAAGAGAGGGACAGGGATCGAATCAGCCCCAGCATTTT.

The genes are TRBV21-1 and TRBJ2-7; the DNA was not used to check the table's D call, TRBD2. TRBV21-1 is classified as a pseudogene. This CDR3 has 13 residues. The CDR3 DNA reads TGTGCCAGCAGCCCGGGGGAGGGAAGCGAGCAGTACTTC. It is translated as CASSPGEGSEQYF.

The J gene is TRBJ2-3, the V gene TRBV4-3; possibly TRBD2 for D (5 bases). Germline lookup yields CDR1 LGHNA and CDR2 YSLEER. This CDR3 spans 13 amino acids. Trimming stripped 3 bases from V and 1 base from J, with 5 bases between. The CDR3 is CASSHSGTDTQYF. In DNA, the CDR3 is TGCGCCAGCAGCCATAGCGGCACAGATACGCAGTATTTT.

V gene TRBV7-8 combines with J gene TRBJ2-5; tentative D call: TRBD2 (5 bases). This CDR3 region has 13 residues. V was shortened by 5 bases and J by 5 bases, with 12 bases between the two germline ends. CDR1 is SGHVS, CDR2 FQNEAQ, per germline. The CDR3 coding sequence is TGTGCCAGCAGCAAACTAGAGGATGAGACCCAGTACTTC. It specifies CASSKLEDETQYF.

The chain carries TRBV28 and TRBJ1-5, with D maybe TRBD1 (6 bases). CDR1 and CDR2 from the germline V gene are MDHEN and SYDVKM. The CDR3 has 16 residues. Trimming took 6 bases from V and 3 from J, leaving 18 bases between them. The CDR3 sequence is CASSTYREGDNQPQHF. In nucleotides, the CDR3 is TGTGCCAGCAGCACATACAGGGAGGGAGACAATCAGCCCCAGCATTTT.

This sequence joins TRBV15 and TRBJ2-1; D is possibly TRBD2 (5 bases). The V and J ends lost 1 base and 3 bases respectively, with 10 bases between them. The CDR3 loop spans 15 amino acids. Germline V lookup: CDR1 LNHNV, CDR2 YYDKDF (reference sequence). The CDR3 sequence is CATSRGGRVYNEQFF. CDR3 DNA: TGTGCCACCAGCAGAGGAGGGCGGGTCTACAATGAGCAGTTCTTC.

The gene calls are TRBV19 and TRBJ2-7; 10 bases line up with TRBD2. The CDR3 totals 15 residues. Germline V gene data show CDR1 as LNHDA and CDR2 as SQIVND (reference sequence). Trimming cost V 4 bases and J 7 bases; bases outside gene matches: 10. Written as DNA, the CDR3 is TGTGCCAGTAGTACCTTAGCGGGAGGCCCGTGGGAGCAGTACTTC. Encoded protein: CASSTLAGGPWEQYF.

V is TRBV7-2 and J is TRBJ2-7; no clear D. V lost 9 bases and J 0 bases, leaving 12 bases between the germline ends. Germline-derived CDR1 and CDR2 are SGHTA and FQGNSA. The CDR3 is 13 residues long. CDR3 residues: CASKTLFSYEQYF. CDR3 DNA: TGTGCCAGTAAGACGCTGTTCTCCTACGAGCAGTACTTC.

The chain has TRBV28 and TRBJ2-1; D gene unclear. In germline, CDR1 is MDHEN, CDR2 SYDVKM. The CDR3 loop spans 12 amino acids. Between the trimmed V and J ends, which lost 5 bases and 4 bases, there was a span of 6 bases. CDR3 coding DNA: TGTGCCAGCAGTAACTGGTACAATGAGCAGTTCTTC. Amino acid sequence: CASSNWYNEQFF.

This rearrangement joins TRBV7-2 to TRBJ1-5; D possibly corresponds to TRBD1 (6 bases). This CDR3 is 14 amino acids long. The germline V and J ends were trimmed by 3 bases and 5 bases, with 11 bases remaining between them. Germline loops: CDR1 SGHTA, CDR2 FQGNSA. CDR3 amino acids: CASSFTGTYQPQHF. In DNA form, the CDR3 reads TGTGCCAGCAGCTTTACAGGGACATATCAGCCCCAGCATTTT.

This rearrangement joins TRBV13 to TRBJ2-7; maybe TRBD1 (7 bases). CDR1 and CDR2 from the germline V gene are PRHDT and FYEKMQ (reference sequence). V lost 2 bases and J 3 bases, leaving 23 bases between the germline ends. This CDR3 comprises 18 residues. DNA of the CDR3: TGTGCCAGCAGCTTATCCGGACTCCGCCAGGGGGGAGGCTACGAGCAGTACTTC. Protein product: CASSLSGLRQGGGYEQYF.

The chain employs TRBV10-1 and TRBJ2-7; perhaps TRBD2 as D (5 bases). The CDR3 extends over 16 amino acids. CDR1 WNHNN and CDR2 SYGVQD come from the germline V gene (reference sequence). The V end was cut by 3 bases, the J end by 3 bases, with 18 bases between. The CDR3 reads CASSDRGSTIFYEQYF. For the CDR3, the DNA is TGCGCCAGCAGTGATCGAGGGAGTACTATTTTCTACGAGCAGTACTTC.

The CDR3 sequence is CAGPGQGRRQPQHF. Written as DNA, the CDR3 is TGTGCCGGACCGGGACAGGGGAGACGTCAGCCCCAGCATTTT. The V gene is TRBV27, the J gene TRBJ1-5; 10 bases fit TRBD1. Unmatched junction bases numbered 10, after V lost 11 bases and J lost 6 bases. The CDR3 runs to 14 residues. Germline V gives CDR1 MNHEY, CDR2 SMNVEV (reference sequence).

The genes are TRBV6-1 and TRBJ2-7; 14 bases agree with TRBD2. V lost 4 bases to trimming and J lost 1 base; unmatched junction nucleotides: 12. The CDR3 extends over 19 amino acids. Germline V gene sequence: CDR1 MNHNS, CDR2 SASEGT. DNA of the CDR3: TGTGCCAGCAGTGCACAACTGGGACTAGCGGGAGTGGTTTCCTACGAGCAGTACTTC. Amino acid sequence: CASSAQLGLAGVVSYEQYF.

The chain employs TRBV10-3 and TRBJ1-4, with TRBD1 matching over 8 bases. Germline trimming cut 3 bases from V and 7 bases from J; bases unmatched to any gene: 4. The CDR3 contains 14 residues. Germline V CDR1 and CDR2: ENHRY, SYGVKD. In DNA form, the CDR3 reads TGTGCCATCAGTGAAGGACAGGGTAGTGAAAAACTGTTTTTT. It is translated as CAISEGQGSEKLFF.

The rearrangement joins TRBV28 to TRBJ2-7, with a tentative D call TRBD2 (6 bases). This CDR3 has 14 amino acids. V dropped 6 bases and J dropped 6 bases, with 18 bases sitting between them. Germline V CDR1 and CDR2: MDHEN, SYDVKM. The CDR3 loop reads CASSLTGRGGEQYF. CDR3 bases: TGTGCCAGCAGCCTAACGGGGCGGGGCGGCGAGCAGTACTTC. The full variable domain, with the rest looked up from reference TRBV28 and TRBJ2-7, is DVKVTQSSRYLVKRTGEKVFLECVQDMDHENMFWYRQDPGLGLRLIYFSYDVKMKEKGDIPEGYSVSREKKERFSLILESASTNQTSMYLCASSLTGRGGEQYFGPGTRLTVT.

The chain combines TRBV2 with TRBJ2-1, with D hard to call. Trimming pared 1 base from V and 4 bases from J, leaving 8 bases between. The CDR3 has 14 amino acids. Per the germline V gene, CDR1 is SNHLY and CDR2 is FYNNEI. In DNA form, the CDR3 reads TGTGCCAGCAGTGAAGTCGTCAGTTACAATGAGCAGTTCTTC. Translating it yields CASSEVVSYNEQFF.

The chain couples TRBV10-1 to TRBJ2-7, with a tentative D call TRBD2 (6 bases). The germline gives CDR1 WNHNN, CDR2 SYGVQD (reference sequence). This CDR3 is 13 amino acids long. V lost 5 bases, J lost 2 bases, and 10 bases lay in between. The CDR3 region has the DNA TGCGCCAGCAGTTTTAGCGGAACCTACGAGCAGTACTTC. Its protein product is CASSFSGTYEQYF.

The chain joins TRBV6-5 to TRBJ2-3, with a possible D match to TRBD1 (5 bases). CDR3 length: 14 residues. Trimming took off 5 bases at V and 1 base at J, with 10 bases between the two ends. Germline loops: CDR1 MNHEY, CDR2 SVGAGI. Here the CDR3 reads CASSPLGGTDTQYF. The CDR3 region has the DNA TGTGCCAGCAGTCCCCTAGGGGGCACAGATACGCAGTATTTT.